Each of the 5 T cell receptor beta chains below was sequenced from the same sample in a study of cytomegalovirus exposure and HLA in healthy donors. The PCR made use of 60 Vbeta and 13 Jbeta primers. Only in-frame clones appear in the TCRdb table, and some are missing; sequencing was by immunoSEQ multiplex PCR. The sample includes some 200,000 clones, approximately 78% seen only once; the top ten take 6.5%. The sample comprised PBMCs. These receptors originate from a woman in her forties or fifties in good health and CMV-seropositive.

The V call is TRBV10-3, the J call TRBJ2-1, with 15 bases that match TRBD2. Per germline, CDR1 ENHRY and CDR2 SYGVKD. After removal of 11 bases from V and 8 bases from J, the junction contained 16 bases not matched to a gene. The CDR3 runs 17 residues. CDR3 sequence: CASKPRGTSGGQDEQFF. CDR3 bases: TGTGCCTCCAAGCCCCGCGGGACTAGCGGGGGGCAGGATGAGCAGTTCTTC.

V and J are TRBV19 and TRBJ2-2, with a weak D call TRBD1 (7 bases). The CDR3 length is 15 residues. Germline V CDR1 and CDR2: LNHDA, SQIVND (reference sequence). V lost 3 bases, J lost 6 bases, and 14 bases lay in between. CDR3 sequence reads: CASSISQGGPGELFF. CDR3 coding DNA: TGTGCCAGTAGTATCTCCCAGGGGGGACCCGGGGAGCTGTTTTTT.

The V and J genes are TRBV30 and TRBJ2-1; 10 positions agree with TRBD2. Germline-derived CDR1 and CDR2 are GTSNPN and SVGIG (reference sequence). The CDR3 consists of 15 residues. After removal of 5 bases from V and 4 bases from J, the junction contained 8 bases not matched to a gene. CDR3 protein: CAWQEGAGGYNEQFF. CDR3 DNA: TGTGCCTGGCAGGAGGGAGCGGGAGGGTACAATGAGCAGTTCTTC.

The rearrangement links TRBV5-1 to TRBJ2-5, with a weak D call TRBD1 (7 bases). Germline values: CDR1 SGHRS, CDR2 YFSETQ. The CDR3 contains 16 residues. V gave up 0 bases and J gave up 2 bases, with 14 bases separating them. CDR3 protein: CASSLAGDSGQETQYF. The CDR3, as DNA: TGCGCCAGCAGCTTGGCCGGGGACAGCGGGCAAGAGACCCAGTACTTC.

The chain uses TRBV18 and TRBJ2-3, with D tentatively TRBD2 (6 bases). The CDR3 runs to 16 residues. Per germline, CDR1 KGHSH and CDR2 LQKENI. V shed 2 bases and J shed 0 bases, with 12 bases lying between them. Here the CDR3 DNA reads TGTGCCAGCTCACCAATGGCGGGGCATAGCACAGATACGCAGTATTTT. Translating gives CASSPMAGHSTDTQYF.